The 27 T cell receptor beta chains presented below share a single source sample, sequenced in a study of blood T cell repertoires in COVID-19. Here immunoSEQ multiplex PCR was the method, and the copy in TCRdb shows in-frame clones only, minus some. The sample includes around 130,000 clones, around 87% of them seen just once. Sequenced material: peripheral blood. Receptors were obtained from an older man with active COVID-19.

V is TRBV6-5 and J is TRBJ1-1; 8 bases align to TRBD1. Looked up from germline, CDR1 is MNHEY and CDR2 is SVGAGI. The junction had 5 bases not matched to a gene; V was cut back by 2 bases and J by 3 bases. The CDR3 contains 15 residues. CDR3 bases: TGTGCCAGCAGTTACATCGACAGGGGAGACACTGAAGCTTTCTTT. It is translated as CASSYIDRGDTEAFF.

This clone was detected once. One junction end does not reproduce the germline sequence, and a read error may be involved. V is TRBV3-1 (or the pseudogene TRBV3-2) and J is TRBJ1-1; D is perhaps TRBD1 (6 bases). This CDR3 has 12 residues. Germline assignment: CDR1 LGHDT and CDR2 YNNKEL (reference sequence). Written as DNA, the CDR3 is TGTGCCAGCAGCCAAGGGGGAACAGACAGGAGATTT. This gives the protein CASSQGGTDRRF.

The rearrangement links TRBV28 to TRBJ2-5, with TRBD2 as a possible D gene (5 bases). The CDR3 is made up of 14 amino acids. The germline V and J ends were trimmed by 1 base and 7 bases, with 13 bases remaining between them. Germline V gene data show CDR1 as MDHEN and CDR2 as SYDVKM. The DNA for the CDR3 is TGTGCCAGCAGTTTATCACGGACCCGGGGGACCCAGTACTTC. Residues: CASSLSRTRGTQYF.

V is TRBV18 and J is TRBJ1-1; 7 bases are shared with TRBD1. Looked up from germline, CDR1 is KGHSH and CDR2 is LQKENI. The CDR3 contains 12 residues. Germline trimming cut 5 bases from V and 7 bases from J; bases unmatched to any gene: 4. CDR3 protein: CASSYGDSEAFF. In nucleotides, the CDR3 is TGTGCCAGCTCATATGGGGACAGTGAAGCTTTCTTT. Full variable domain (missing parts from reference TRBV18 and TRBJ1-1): NAGVMQNPRHLVRRRGQEARLRCSPMKGHSHVYWYRQLPEEGLKFMVYLQKENIIDESGMPKERFSAEFPKEGPSILRIQQVVRGDSAAYFCASSYGDSEAFFGQGTRLTVV.

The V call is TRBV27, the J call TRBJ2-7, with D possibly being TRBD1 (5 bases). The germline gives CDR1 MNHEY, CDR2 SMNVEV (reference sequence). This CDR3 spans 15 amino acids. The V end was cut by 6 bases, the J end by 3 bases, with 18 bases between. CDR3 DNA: TGTGCCAGCAGCATTAGGGGTGACCCATTCTACGAGCAGTACTTC. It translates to CASSIRGDPFYEQYF.

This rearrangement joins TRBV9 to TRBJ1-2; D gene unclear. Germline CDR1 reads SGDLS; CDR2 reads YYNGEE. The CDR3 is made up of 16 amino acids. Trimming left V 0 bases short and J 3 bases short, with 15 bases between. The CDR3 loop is CASSVEHRRRDYGYTF. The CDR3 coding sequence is TGTGCCAGCAGCGTAGAGCATAGGAGGCGTGACTATGGCTACACCTTC.

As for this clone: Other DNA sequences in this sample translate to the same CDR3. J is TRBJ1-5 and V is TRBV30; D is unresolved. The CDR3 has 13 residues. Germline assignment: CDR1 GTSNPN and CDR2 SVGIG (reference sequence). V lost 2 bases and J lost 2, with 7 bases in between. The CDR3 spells CAWSPGGNQPQHF. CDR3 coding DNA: TGTGCCTGGAGTCCGGGAGGCAATCAGCCCCAGCATTTT.

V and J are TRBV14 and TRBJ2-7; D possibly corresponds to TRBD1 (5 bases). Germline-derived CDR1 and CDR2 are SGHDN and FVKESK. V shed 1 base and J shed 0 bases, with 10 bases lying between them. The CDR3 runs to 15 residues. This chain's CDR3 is CASSQVGRVSYEQYF. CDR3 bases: TGTGCCAGCAGCCAAGTCGGCAGGGTCTCCTACGAGCAGTACTTC.

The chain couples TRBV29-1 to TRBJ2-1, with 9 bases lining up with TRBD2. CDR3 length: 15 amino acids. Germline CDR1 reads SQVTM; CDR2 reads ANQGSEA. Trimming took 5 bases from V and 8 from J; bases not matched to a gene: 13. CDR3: CSVKISGRRIDEQFF. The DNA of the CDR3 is TGCAGCGTTAAAATTAGCGGGAGAAGGATCGATGAGCAGTTCTTC.

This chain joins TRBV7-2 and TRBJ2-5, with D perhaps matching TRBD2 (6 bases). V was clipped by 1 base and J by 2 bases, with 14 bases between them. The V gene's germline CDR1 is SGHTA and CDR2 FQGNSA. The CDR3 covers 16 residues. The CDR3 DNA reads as TGTGCCAGCAGCTTAGGTCGGGTAGCGGAACAAGAGACCCAGTACTTC. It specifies CASSLGRVAEQETQYF.

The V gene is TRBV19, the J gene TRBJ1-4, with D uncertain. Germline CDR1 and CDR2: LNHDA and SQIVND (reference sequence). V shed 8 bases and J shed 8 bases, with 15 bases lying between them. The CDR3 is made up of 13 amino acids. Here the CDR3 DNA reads TGTGCCAGTCAACTCCGGGGAGGGGAAAAACTGTTTTTT. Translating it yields CASQLRGGEKLFF.

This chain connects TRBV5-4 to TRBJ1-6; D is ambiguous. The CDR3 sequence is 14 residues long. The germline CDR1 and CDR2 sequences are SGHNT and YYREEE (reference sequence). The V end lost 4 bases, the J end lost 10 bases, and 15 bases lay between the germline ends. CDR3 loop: CASSPAGQYSPLHF. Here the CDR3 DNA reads TGTGCCAGCAGCCCCGCGGGTCAGTACTCACCCCTCCACTTT.

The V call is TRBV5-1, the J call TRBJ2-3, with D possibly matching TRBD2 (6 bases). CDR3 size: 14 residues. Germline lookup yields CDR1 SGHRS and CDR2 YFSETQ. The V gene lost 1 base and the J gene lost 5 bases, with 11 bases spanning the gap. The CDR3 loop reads CASSLTGGEDTQYF. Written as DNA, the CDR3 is TGCGCCAGCAGCTTGACAGGAGGGGAAGATACGCAGTATTTT.

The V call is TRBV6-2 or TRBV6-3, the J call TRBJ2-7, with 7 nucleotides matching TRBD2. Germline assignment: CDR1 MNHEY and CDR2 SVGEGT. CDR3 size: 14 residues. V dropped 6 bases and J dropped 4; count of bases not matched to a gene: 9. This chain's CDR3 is CASSRSGSPYEQYF. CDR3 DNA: TGTGCCAGCAGCCGTAGCGGGTCTCCGTACGAGCAGTACTTC.

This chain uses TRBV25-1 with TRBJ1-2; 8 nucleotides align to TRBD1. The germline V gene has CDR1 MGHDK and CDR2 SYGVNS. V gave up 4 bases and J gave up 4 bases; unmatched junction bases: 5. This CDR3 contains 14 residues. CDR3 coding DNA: TGTGCCAGCAGTGGTCAGGGGGCTGGCTATGGCTACACCTTC. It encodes CASSGQGAGYGYTF.

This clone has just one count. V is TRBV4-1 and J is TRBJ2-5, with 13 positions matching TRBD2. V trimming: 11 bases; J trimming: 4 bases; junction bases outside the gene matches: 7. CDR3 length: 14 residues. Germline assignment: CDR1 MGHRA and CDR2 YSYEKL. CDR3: CASSGTSGIETQYF. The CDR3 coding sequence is TGCGCCTCTTCAGGGACTAGCGGGATAGAGACCCAGTACTTC.

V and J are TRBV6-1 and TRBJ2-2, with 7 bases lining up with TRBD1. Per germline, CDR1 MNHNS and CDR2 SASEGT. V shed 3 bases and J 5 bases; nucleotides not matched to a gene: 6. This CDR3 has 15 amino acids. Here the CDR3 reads CASSERGLWTGELFF. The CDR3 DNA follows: TGTGCCAGCAGTGAGAGGGGGCTATGGACCGGGGAGCTGTTTTTT.

CDR3 coding DNA: TGTGCCAGCAGAGAGGGACAGGATCAGCCCCAGCATTTT. Amino acid sequence: CASREGQDQPQHF. The J gene is TRBJ1-5, the V gene TRBV6-5, with 8 nucleotides matching TRBD1. V shed 6 bases, J shed 5 bases, and the junction held 3 bases outside the gene matches. Germline CDR1 is MNHEY and CDR2 is SVGAGI. This CDR3 has 13 residues.

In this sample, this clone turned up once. This chain's CDR3 is CASSFGGNQPQHF. Here the CDR3 DNA reads TGTGCCAGCAGCTTCGGGGGCAATCAGCCCCAGCATTTT. V usage is TRBV5-6 and J usage is TRBJ1-5; D not resolved. The ends were cut back, 2 bases at V and 2 bases at J, with 5 bases in the middle. The V gene's germline CDR1 is SGHDT and CDR2 YYEEEE. The CDR3 consists of 13 residues.

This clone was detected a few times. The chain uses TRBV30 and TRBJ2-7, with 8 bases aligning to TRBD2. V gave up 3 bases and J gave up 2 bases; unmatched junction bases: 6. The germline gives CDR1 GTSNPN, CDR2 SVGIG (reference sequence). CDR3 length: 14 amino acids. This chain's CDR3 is CAWRSPGGPYEQYF. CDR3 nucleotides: TGTGCCTGGAGGTCTCCGGGAGGGCCCTACGAGCAGTACTTC.

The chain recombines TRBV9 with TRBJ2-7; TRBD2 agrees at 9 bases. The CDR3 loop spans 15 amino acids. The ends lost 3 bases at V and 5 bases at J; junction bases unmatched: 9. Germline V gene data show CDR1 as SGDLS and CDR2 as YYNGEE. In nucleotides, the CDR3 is TGTGCCAGCAGCGCGACGGCAGCGGGAGGCAACGAGCAGTACTTC. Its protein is CASSATAAGGNEQYF.

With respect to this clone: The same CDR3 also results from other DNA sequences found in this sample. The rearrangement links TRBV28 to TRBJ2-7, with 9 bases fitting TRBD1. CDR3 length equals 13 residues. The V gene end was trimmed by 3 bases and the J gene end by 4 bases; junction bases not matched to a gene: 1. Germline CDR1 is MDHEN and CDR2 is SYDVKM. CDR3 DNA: TGTGCCAGCAGTTTGGACAGGGGTTACGAGCAGTACTTC. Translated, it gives CASSLDRGYEQYF.

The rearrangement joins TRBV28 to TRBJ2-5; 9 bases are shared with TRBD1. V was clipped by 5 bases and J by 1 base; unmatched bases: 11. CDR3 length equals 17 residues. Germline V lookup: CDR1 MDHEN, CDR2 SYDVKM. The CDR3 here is CASSRDREIRGQETQYF. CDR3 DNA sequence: TGTGCCAGCAGTCGGGACAGGGAAATCAGGGGCCAAGAGACCCAGTACTTC.

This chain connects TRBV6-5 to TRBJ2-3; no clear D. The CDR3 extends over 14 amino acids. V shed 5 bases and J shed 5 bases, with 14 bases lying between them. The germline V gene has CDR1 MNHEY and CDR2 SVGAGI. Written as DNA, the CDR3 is TGTGCCAGCAGTCCCACCCGCCCAGAAGATACGCAGTATTTT. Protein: CASSPTRPEDTQYF.

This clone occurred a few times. CDR3 in DNA: TGTGCCAGCAGCTTCGCGCGGGAGGTACCCTACGAGCAGTACTTC. It yields the protein CASSFAREVPYEQYF. The chain has TRBV28 and TRBJ2-7, with 8 bases identical to TRBD2. V shed 6 bases, J shed 2 bases, and the junction held 9 bases outside the gene matches. This CDR3 spans 15 amino acids. Germline-derived CDR1 and CDR2 are MDHEN and SYDVKM.

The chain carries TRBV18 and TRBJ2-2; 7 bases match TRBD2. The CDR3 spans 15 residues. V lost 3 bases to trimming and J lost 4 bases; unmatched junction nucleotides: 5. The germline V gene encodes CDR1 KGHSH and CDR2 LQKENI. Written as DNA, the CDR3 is TGTGCCAGCTCACCGCTAGCGGAGGCCACCGGGGAGCTGTTTTTT. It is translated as CASSPLAEATGELFF.

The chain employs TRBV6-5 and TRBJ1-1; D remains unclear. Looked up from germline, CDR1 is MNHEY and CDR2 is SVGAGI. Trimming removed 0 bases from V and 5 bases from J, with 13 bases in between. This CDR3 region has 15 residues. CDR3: CASSYSSSHRTEAFF. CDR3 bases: TGTGCCAGCAGTTACTCGAGTAGCCACCGAACTGAAGCTTTCTTT.